The next 10 T cell receptor beta chains were all read from a single sample in a study of immune cell composition in non-small cell lung cancer. This table comes from immunoSEQ multiplex PCR, and its TCRdb copy is limited to in-frame clones, with some not included. The sample has a few thousand clones, 60% to 80% seen once. The normal lung sample lay at least 3 cm, and maximally far, from the tumour. Material for sequencing was non-adjacent lung tissue. Receptors were obtained from a human donor with non-small cell lung cancer.

This clone counts as large. The chain has TRBV27 and TRBJ2-7, with D possibly being TRBD2 (8 bases). The CDR3 sequence is 17 residues long. Germline-derived CDR1 and CDR2 are MNHEY and SMNVEV (reference sequence). V was shortened by 2 bases and J by 0 bases, with 17 bases between the two germline ends. CDR3 DNA: TGTGCCAGCAGTTTAAGAGGGGGCGGGGGGAGCTCCTACGAGCAGTACTTC. This translates into CASSLRGGGGSSYEQYF.

By sample fraction, this clone is medium-sized. The chain recombines TRBV7-6 with TRBJ1-5, with TRBD1 matching over 11 bases. The J segment lost 6 bases and the V segment lost 5 bases, leaving 6 bases of the junction unmatched. This CDR3 contains 15 residues. The germline CDR1 and CDR2 sequences are SGHVS and FNYEAQ. The CDR3 coding sequence is TGTGCCAGCAGCCCTCGGACAGGGGGCGGTCAGCCCCAGCATTTT. This gives the protein CASSPRTGGGQPQHF.

The chain uses TRBV5-4 and TRBJ2-7; TRBD1 matches at 10 bases. This CDR3 contains 14 residues. Germline V gene lookup returns CDR1 SGHNT and CDR2 YYREEE (reference sequence). After removal of 4 bases from V and 6 bases from J, the junction contained 7 bases not matched to a gene. The CDR3 region is CASSPRTGGAEQYF. The CDR3 DNA sequence: TGTGCCAGCAGCCCCCGGACAGGGGGGGCCGAGCAGTACTTC.

In its sample, this clone is large. The V and J genes are TRBV2 and TRBJ1-1; maybe TRBD1 (6 bases). Germline V gives CDR1 SNHLY, CDR2 FYNNEI. CDR3 length: 15 residues. V dropped 8 bases and J dropped 1 base, with 17 bases sitting between them. The CDR3 region has the DNA TGTGCCAGCCCGGCGGGGGACATGAAGAACACTGAAGCTTTCTTT. Translating gives CASPAGDMKNTEAFF.

This clone was seen once. This rearrangement joins TRBV4-2 to TRBJ2-4; 9 bases fit TRBD2. Germline loops: CDR1 LGHNA, CDR2 YNFKEQ. Trimming took 0 bases from V and 2 from J; bases not matched to a gene: 14. This CDR3 spans 20 amino acids. The CDR3 bases are TGTGCCAGCAGCCAAGATTCCCTAGCGGGGTGGTTGGGAACCAAAAACATTCAGTACTTC. Translating it yields CASSQDSLAGWLGTKNIQYF.

The chain's CDR3 is CSVELVSGGGNEQFF. In nucleotides, the CDR3 is TGCAGCGTTGAATTGGTTAGCGGGGGCGGCAATGAGCAGTTCTTC. The chain combines TRBV29-1 with TRBJ2-1, with TRBD2 matching 9 bases. The CDR3 contains 15 residues. Germline CDR1 and CDR2: SQVTM and ANQGSEA. Trimming took 2 bases from V and 6 from J; bases not matched to a gene: 8.

The chain uses TRBV14 and TRBJ2-2; D remains unclear. Germline assignment: CDR1 SGHDN and CDR2 FVKESK. Trimming took 1 base from V and 3 from J, leaving 18 bases between them. The CDR3 has 18 residues. DNA of the CDR3: TGTGCCAGCAGCCAAGCAGACACCGCCAGGCGATACACCGGGGAGCTGTTTTTT. It translates to CASSQADTARRYTGELFF.

V usage is TRBV7-9 and J usage is TRBJ2-1; 7 positions match TRBD1. Per germline, CDR1 SEHNR and CDR2 FQNEAQ (reference sequence). Trimming at V came to 5 bases and at J to 10 bases, leaving 11 bases not matched to a gene. This CDR3 region has 14 residues. This chain's CDR3 is CASSPSRGIMEQFF. The CDR3 DNA is TGTGCCAGCAGCCCCTCCAGGGGGATAATGGAGCAGTTCTTC.

This clone was seen more than once but under ten times. The chain combines TRBV19 with TRBJ2-4; 10 nucleotides match TRBD1. CDR3 size: 15 residues. The germline CDR1 and CDR2 sequences are LNHDA and SQIVND (reference sequence). J lost 3 bases, V lost 8 bases, and 7 bases had no gene match. CDR3 amino acids: CASGGTGAVKNIQYF. CDR3 DNA: TGTGCCAGTGGAGGGACAGGGGCCGTCAAAAACATTCAGTACTTC.

This clone came up once. The chain combines TRBV14 with TRBJ2-7; 11 bases fit TRBD1. CDR3 size: 18 residues. J lost 3 bases, V lost 0 bases, and 10 bases had no gene match. Germline V gives CDR1 SGHDN, CDR2 FVKESK. The CDR3 DNA reads TGTGCCAGCAGCCAAGATATGGGGGCCGGGACAGGGGGCTACGAGCAGTACTTC. The encoded protein is CASSQDMGAGTGGYEQYF.